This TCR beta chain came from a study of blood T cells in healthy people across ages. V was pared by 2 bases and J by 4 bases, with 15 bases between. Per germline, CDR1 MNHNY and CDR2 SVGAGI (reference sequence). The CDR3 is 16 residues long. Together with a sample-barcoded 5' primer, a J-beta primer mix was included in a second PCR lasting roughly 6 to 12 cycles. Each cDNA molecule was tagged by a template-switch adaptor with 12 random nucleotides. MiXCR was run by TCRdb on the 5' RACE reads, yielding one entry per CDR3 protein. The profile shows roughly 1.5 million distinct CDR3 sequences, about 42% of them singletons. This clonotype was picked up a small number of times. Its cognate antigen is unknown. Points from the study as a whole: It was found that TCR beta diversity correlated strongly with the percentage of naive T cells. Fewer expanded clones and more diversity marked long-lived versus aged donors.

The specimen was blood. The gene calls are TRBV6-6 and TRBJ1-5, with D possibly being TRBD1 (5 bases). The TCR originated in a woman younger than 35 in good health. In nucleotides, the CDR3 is TGTGCCAGCAGTTACAGGCAGATTCCAGGGAATCAGCCCCAGCATTTT. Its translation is CASSYRQIPGNQPQHF.